This is a list of T cell receptor beta chains from one sample in a study of Graves' ophthalmopathy and Graves' hyperthyroidism. Using its own MiXCR run on the multiplex PCR reads, TCRdb lists one record per CDR3 protein. The table has hundreds of thousands of distinct CDR3 sequences, around 40% seen once. Specimen: peripheral blood. These receptors were obtained from an adult man with Graves' ophthalmopathy. The CDR3 runs from the conserved cysteine through the conserved F or W. D genes are given only for firm matches. The size entry is marked missing in some rows and otherwise reads once, few, many or a size class.

d_call	clone_size	j_call	v_call	cdr3_aa	cdr3_nt
TRBD1	-	TRBJ1-6	TRBV2	CASSPGQKFSPLHF	TGTGCCAGCAGTCCGGGACAGAAATTTTCACCCCTCCACTTT
-	many	TRBJ2-5	TRBV10-3	CAIRGSGQETQYF	TGTGCCATCAGGGGGAGCGGACAAGAGACCCAGTACTTC
-	-	TRBJ2-3	TRBV29-1	CSVSVDSLTDTQYF	TGCAGCGTTTCGGTAGACAGTCTCACAGATACGCAGTATTTT
-	many	TRBJ2-7	TRBV7-6	CASSLSGDTYEQYF	TGTGCCAGCAGCTTATCTGGGGACACCTACGAGCAGTACTTC
-	few	TRBJ2-2	TRBV7-8	CASRYTGGTGELFF	TGTGCCAGCAGATACACCGGCGGCACCGGGGAGCTGTTTTTT
-	-	TRBJ1-1	TRBV6-2/TRBV6-3	CASTETGRSNTEAFF	TGTGCCAGCACTGAGACGGGACGGTCGAACACTGAAGCTTTCTTT
-	once	TRBJ1-1	TRBV7-2	CASSSTQGEEAFF	TGTGCCAGCAGCTCCACCCAAGGGGAAGAAGCTTTCTTT
TRBD1	many	TRBJ1-2	TRBV7-2	CASSGRTGGYYGYTF	TGTGCCAGCAGCGGGCGGACAGGGGGGTACTATGGCTACACCTTC
-	many	TRBJ2-2	TRBV7-9	CASSLEGTTNTGELFF	TGTGCCAGCAGCTTAGAAGGAACCACGAACACCGGGGAGCTGTTTTTT
-	few	TRBJ2-2	TRBV7-3	CASSLLQGSGELFF	TGTGCCAGCAGCTTATTACAGGGCTCCGGGGAGCTGTTTTTT
-	many	TRBJ1-3	TRBV11-2	CASNDPTGSGNTIYF	TGTGCCAGCAACGATCCTACAGGGTCCGGAAACACCATATATTTT
-	-	TRBJ2-5	TRBV7-3	CASSLTNAPRETQYF	TGTGCCAGCAGCTTAACGAACGCCCCCCGGGAGACCCAGTACTTC
-	few	TRBJ1-2	TRBV11-2	CASSSLQGLHYGYTF	TGTGCCAGCAGCTCCTTACAGGGACTACATTATGGCTACACCTTC
TRBD1	few	TRBJ1-1	TRBV7-9	CASSGGQGKTEAFF	TGTGCCAGCAGTGGGGGACAGGGTAAGACTGAAGCTTTCTTT
TRBD1	few	TRBJ1-1	TRBV5-4	CASSPGGRGDTEAFF	TGTGCCAGCAGCCCGGGGGGCAGGGGGGACACTGAAGCTTTCTTT
TRBD1	-	TRBJ1-1	TRBV5-4	CASSGRDSEAFF	TGTGCCAGCAGCGGCCGGGACAGCGAAGCTTTCTTT
-	few	TRBJ2-2	TRBV25-1	CASSYHGKPSTGELFF	TGTGCCAGCAGTTACCACGGCAAGCCCTCCACCGGGGAGCTGTTTTTT
-	-	TRBJ1-3	TRBV2	CASSYGRAGSTGNTIYF	TGTGCCAGCAGTTACGGACGTGCAGGGTCTACTGGAAACACCATATATTTT
TRBD1	-	TRBJ1-2	TRBV20-1	CSARDGPGGLGGYTF	TGCAGTGCTAGAGATGGTCCAGGGGGCTTAGGTGGCTACACCTTC
TRBD1	many	TRBJ1-2	TRBV7-9	CASSPTGGNGGYTF	TGTGCCAGCAGCCCGACAGGGGGGAACGGGGGCTACACCTTC
TRBD1	-	TRBJ1-4	TRBV28	CASSGTGQGEKLFF	TGTGCCAGCAGTGGGACAGGCCAAGGGGAAAAACTGTTTTTT
-	-	TRBJ2-5	TRBV7-2	CASSLEYWGLETQYF	TGTGCCAGCAGCTTAGAGTATTGGGGGCTAGAGACCCAGTACTTC
TRBD1	-	TRBJ1-1	TRBV12-3/TRBV12-4	CASSFPTGLGTEAFF	TGTGCCAGCAGTTTCCCGACAGGGTTGGGCACTGAAGCTTTCTTT
-	-	TRBJ1-4	TRBV25-1	CARGGRGEKLFF	TGTGCCAGGGGGGGGCGCGGTGAAAAACTGTTTTTT